This T cell receptor beta chain was recorded in a study of CD8 T cells in ankylosing spondylitis. This CDR3 is built from 14 residues. The junction had 7 bases not matched to a gene; V was cut back by 3 bases and J by 5 bases. Germline V lookup: CDR1 SGHKS, CDR2 YYEKEE (reference sequence). Via MiXCR, TCRdb re-called the 5' RACE reads, giving one row per CDR3 protein. The sample yields around 230,000 distinct CDR3 sequences, 7% to 10% seen once. In its sample, this clonotype was seen many times. The TCR comes from a female donor with ankylosing spondylitis or in good health (not recorded which). This chain joins TRBV5-5 and TRBJ1-2, with 7 bases that match TRBD1. The sequencing input was blood, either unsorted or a sorted T cell fraction (not recorded which). Written as DNA, the CDR3 is TGTGCCAGCAGCTCACAGGGGAGGAGATATGGCTACACCTTC. Amino acids: CASSSQGRRYGYTF.